These T cell receptor beta chains were read from a single sample in a study of blood T cell repertoires in COVID-19. Profiling relied on immunoSEQ multiplex PCR, and the TCRdb table lists in-frame clones only, not all of them. The data hold some 150,000 clones, with more than 60% observed a single time. Sample: peripheral blood. Receptors were obtained from a woman aged 50 to 60 with active or convalescent COVID-19. The CDR3 runs from the conserved cysteine through the conserved F or W. The D gene is left open where the match is weak. Expanded clones get a size class; other rows say once, few or many, or leave the size out.

d_call: -
v_call: TRBV6-2/TRBV6-3
j_call: TRBJ1-5
clone_size: -
cdr3_nt: TGTGCCAGCAGCAGAAAAGAAAGCCTTCTGGGCAATCAGCCCCAGCATTTT
cdr3_aa: CASSRKESLLGNQPQHF

d_call: TRBD1
v_call: TRBV28
j_call: TRBJ2-5
clone_size: -
cdr3_nt: TGTGCCAGCAGCTCGGGGACAGGGAGCAGGACGGAGACCCAGTACTTC
cdr3_aa: CASSSGTGSRTETQYF

d_call: -
v_call: TRBV5-1
j_call: TRBJ1-6
clone_size: -
cdr3_nt: TGCGCCAGCAGCTCAGGGAACCCCTATAATTCACCCCTCCACTTT
cdr3_aa: CASSSGNPYNSPLHF

d_call: TRBD1
v_call: TRBV7-2
j_call: TRBJ2-7
clone_size: -
cdr3_nt: TGTGCCAGCAGCGGGTTGGGACAGTACTCCTACGAGCAGTACTTC
cdr3_aa: CASSGLGQYSYEQYF

d_call: TRBD2
v_call: TRBV11-2
j_call: TRBJ2-1
clone_size: -
cdr3_nt: TGTGCCAGCAGCTTTGCTAGCGGGAGCGTATACAATGAGCAGTTCTTC
cdr3_aa: CASSFASGSVYNEQFF

d_call: TRBD2
v_call: TRBV9
j_call: TRBJ2-2
clone_size: -
cdr3_nt: TGTGCCAGCAGCGTAGGGGCTAGCGGGGGGGCCTTTTCTGGGGAGCTGTTTTTT
cdr3_aa: CASSVGASGGAFSGELFF

d_call: TRBD1
v_call: TRBV5-1
j_call: TRBJ1-1
clone_size: -
cdr3_nt: TGCGCCAGCAGCTTGGTAGGGACAGGGGCGGAGAACACTGAAGCTTTCTTT
cdr3_aa: CASSLVGTGAENTEAFF

d_call: TRBD1
v_call: TRBV18
j_call: TRBJ2-7
clone_size: -
cdr3_nt: TGTGCCAGCTCACCCGCAGGGGGCCGGTTCTACGAGCAGTACTTC
cdr3_aa: CASSPAGGRFYEQYF

d_call: TRBD2
v_call: TRBV6-6
j_call: TRBJ2-3
clone_size: -
cdr3_nt: TGTGCCAGCAGTAATCCGAGGCGGGGGAACACAGATACGCAGTATTTT
cdr3_aa: CASSNPRRGNTDTQYF

d_call: -
v_call: TRBV5-1
j_call: TRBJ2-1
clone_size: -
cdr3_nt: TGCGCCAGCAGCATCAGCGGCGCCTCCTACAATGAGCAGTTCTTC
cdr3_aa: CASSISGASYNEQFF

d_call: TRBD1
v_call: TRBV12-5
j_call: TRBJ1-4
clone_size: -
cdr3_nt: TGTGCTAGTGGTTTGGTAACTGCAGGGGGGATCGAAAAACTGTTTTTT
cdr3_aa: CASGLVTAGGIEKLFF

d_call: -
v_call: TRBV30
j_call: TRBJ1-6
clone_size: -
cdr3_nt: TGTGCCTGGAGTGGGGGGCTCGTACAGTCACCCCTCCACTTT
cdr3_aa: CAWSGGLVQSPLHF

d_call: -
v_call: TRBV11-1
j_call: TRBJ2-1
clone_size: -
cdr3_nt: TGTGCCAGCAGCTTAGAGGACAAGGACTACAATGAGCAGTTCTTC
cdr3_aa: CASSLEDKDYNEQFF

d_call: -
v_call: TRBV19
j_call: TRBJ1-2
clone_size: once
cdr3_nt: TGTGCCAGTGGGTCAAGCAGGAACTATGGCTACACCTTC
cdr3_aa: CASGSSRNYGYTF

d_call: TRBD2
v_call: TRBV27
j_call: TRBJ2-2
clone_size: -
cdr3_nt: TGTGCCAGCAGTTTACGGCCCTCGGCGGGGGGGACCGGGGAGCTGTTTTTT
cdr3_aa: CASSLRPSAGGTGELFF

d_call: -
v_call: TRBV3-1/TRBV3-2
j_call: TRBJ2-2
clone_size: few
cdr3_nt: TGTGCCAGCAGCTCCGGCACAGGCCCAGTCCCCGGGGAGCTGTTTTTT
cdr3_aa: CASSSGTGPVPGELFF

d_call: -
v_call: TRBV5-1
j_call: TRBJ2-3
clone_size: few
cdr3_nt: TGCGCCAGCAGCTTTGGAGCGGGTGCAGATACGCAGTATTTT
cdr3_aa: CASSFGAGADTQYF

d_call: -
v_call: TRBV28
j_call: TRBJ1-2
clone_size: few
cdr3_nt: -
cdr3_aa: CASSFRVGTGTF

d_call: TRBD1
v_call: TRBV13
j_call: TRBJ1-3
clone_size: -
cdr3_nt: TGTGCCAGCAGCTTGGACAGGGGATATGGAAACACCATATATTTT
cdr3_aa: CASSLDRGYGNTIYF

d_call: -
v_call: TRBV30
j_call: TRBJ1-3
clone_size: once
cdr3_nt: TGTGCCTCCACCCTCCACAAGGGAGCAGGAAACACCATATATTTT
cdr3_aa: CASTLHKGAGNTIYF

d_call: -
v_call: TRBV9
j_call: TRBJ1-5
clone_size: few
cdr3_nt: TGTGCCAGCAGCGTAGAGGGGTACAATCAGCCCCAGCATTTT
cdr3_aa: CASSVEGYNQPQHF

d_call: -
v_call: TRBV4-2
j_call: TRBJ1-2
clone_size: -
cdr3_nt: TGTGCCAGCAGCCAAGCTCGGGGGGCGCAGTATGGCTACACCTTC
cdr3_aa: CASSQARGAQYGYTF

d_call: -
v_call: TRBV28
j_call: TRBJ2-2
clone_size: -
cdr3_nt: TGTGCCAGCAGTTTGCCCCACAAAAACACCGGGGAGCTGTTTTTT
cdr3_aa: CASSLPHKNTGELFF

d_call: TRBD1
v_call: TRBV19
j_call: TRBJ2-7
clone_size: -
cdr3_nt: TGTGCCAGTAGTCCACGACAGGGTCCCTACGAGCAGTACTTC
cdr3_aa: CASSPRQGPYEQYF